These T cell receptor beta chains were read from a single sample in a study of CD8 T cells in Susac syndrome. TCRdb called the immunoSEQ multiplex PCR reads again in MiXCR, with one record for every CDR3 protein. Among around 150,000 distinct CDR3 sequences, approximately 96% were seen once, and the ten largest hold roughly 0.084%. The specimen was CD4+ T cells from PBMCs. The origin of the receptors is a human donor with Susac syndrome. CDR3s include the opening cysteine and the closing phenylalanine or tryptophan. A D gene is named only where the DNA matches it firmly.

J,length,V,D,CDR3
TRBJ1-4,12,TRBV28,TRBD1,CASRLQGGKLFF
TRBJ2-3,13,TRBV7-9,TRBD1,CASSSGQAHTQYF
TRBJ1-5,13,TRBV20-1,.,CSATSTANQPQHF
TRBJ2-1,12,TRBV7-9,TRBD2,CASSFTSGLQFF
TRBJ2-2,13,TRBV18,.,CASSSNRDRELFF
TRBJ2-5,13,TRBV5-1,.,CASSFGEWETQYF
TRBJ2-2,14,TRBV4-2,.,CASSQERRPGELFF
TRBJ2-1,13,TRBV6-2/TRBV6-3,.,CASSYILTGEQFF
TRBJ2-1,16,TRBV6-1,TRBD2,CASRTSGRGTGNEQFF
TRBJ2-5,17,TRBV4-1,TRBD2,CASSQDLLAGVSETQYF
TRBJ2-7,14,TRBV28,.,CASTPRGLTYEQYF
TRBJ2-2,16,TRBV4-2,.,CASSQGSQGNTGELFF
TRBJ2-7,13,TRBV19,.,CASSGNRGYEQYF
TRBJ2-1,13,TRBV7-9,.,CARGGGPYNEQFF
TRBJ1-2,13,TRBV20-1,.,CSGTQAGASGYTF